The 21 T cell receptor beta chains below come from one sample, sequenced in a study of OX40 agonist ivuxolimab in advanced cancers. Clones were read by immunoSEQ multiplex PCR, and TCRdb kept only the in-frame ones, dropping some. The table shows roughly 52,000 clones, with about four fifths occurring only once. The material sequenced was CD4+ or CD8+ T cells sorted from blood, taken in a trial of the OX40 agonist ivuxolimab. All receptors derive from an adult with an advanced solid tumor such as melanoma, head and neck, liver or kidney cancer.

The V gene is TRBV11-2, the J gene TRBJ1-2; D is perhaps TRBD1 (5 bases). CDR3 size: 15 residues. V dropped 5 bases and J dropped 8 bases, with 21 bases sitting between them. Germline CDR1 reads SGHAT; CDR2 reads FQNNGV. The CDR3 spells CASSLSQATHGGYTF. CDR3 in DNA: TGTGCCAGCAGCCTCTCACAGGCCACCCATGGCGGCTACACCTTC.

This chain connects TRBV30 to TRBJ2-1; D is unclear. V was clipped by 5 bases and J by 6 bases, with 17 bases between them. Per the germline V gene, CDR1 is GTSNPN and CDR2 is SVGIG (reference sequence). CDR3 length equals 14 residues. In nucleotides, the CDR3 is TGTGCCTGGGCCAGGCTGACGGTTGTCAATGAGCAGTTCTTC. It yields the protein CAWARLTVVNEQFF.

This chain links TRBV4-2 with TRBJ2-7, with 10 bases identical to TRBD2. CDR3 length: 16 amino acids. In germline, CDR1 is LGHNA, CDR2 YNFKEQ. V lost 0 bases to trimming and J lost 13 bases; unmatched junction nucleotides: 15. CDR3 nucleotide sequence: TGTGCCAGCAGCCAAGAGAGGGGACTAGCGATCGAGAGGCATTACTTC. Protein: CASSQERGLAIERHYF.

The chain links TRBV27 to TRBJ1-6; the D gene is possibly TRBD1 (5 bases). The V end lost 6 bases, the J end lost 5 bases, and 14 bases lay between the germline ends. In germline, CDR1 is MNHEY, CDR2 SMNVEV (reference sequence). This CDR3 is built from 15 residues. DNA of the CDR3: TGTGCCAGCAGCCTAATGTGGGGGGATAATTCACCCCTCCACTTT. This gives the protein CASSLMWGDNSPLHF.

The V gene is TRBV28, the J gene TRBJ1-2; 10 positions match TRBD1. Germline-derived CDR1 and CDR2 are MDHEN and SYDVKM. The V segment lost 2 bases and the J segment 4 bases; nucleotides outside the gene matches: 4. CDR3 length: 15 amino acids. CDR3 sequence: CASSLAGQGVYGYTF. The CDR3 nucleotides are TGTGCCAGCAGTTTAGCCGGACAGGGGGTCTATGGCTACACCTTC.

The rearrangement joins TRBV27 to TRBJ1-5; D unclear. CDR1 and CDR2 from the germline V gene are MNHEY and SMNVEV (reference sequence). Trimming cost V 4 bases and J 5 bases, with 12 bases left between them. The CDR3 extends over 14 amino acids. CDR3 sequence reads: CASSSSDWDQPQHF. The CDR3 DNA reads as TGTGCCAGCAGTTCCTCGGACTGGGATCAGCCCCAGCATTTT.

Only a few counts were recorded for this clone. The chain recombines TRBV4-3 with TRBJ1-4, with TRBD1 identical over 9 bases. V lost 4 bases to trimming and J lost 5 bases; unmatched junction nucleotides: 5. The CDR3 is 15 residues long. The germline V gene has CDR1 LGHNA and CDR2 YSLEER. CDR3 protein: CASSPGGTGNEKLFF. In nucleotides, the CDR3 is TGCGCCAGCAGCCCGGGCGGGACAGGGAATGAAAAACTGTTTTTT.

The chain links TRBV7-9 to TRBJ1-1; no firm D call. Trimming stripped 0 bases from V and 4 bases from J, with 9 bases between. This CDR3 is 14 amino acids long. CDR1 and CDR2 from the germline V gene are SEHNR and FQNEAQ (reference sequence). For the CDR3, the DNA is TGTGCCAGCAGCTTAGCGTCCGGGAGCACTGAAGCTTTCTTT. Amino acids: CASSLASGSTEAFF.

J is TRBJ1-3 and V is TRBV5-1, with TRBD1 matching 9 bases. CDR3 length: 17 amino acids. J was trimmed by 0 bases and V by 3 bases; bases with no gene match: 7. The germline CDR1 and CDR2 sequences are SGHRS and YFSETQ. As DNA, the CDR3 is TGCGCCAGCAGCTCCGCCGGGACAGGGCCCTCTGGAAACACCATATATTTT. Its translation is CASSSAGTGPSGNTIYF.

This clone has a handful of counts. This chain connects TRBV28 to TRBJ1-2; the D gene is possibly TRBD1 (5 bases). V was cut by 7 bases and J by 5 bases, with 20 bases left in between. Germline assignment: CDR1 MDHEN and CDR2 SYDVKM. This CDR3 has 15 amino acids. Written as DNA, the CDR3 is TGTGCCAGCACCGAAACCGGGGCCGACGAATATGGCTACACCTTC. Its translation is CASTETGADEYGYTF.

The chain employs TRBV10-3 and TRBJ2-1; no firm D call. The CDR3 extends over 13 amino acids. Trimming took 6 bases from V and 5 from J, leaving 11 bases between them. Germline assignment: CDR1 ENHRY and CDR2 SYGVKD. The CDR3 loop is CAISLERDNEQFF. The CDR3 nucleotides are TGTGCCATCAGCCTGGAGAGAGACAATGAGCAGTTCTTC.

This sequence joins TRBV2 and TRBJ2-7; 9 nucleotides align to TRBD1. The ends lost 5 bases at V and 4 bases at J; junction bases unmatched: 12. The CDR3 is made up of 16 amino acids. Germline CDR1 and CDR2: SNHLY and FYNNEI. In DNA, the CDR3 is TGTGCCAGCAGTTTTCTACAGGGGGCCGAGACTTACGAGCAGTACTTC. Amino acids: CASSFLQGAETYEQYF.

The chain links TRBV7-2 to TRBJ1-1, with D unresolved. V was cut by 1 base and J by 1 base, with 4 bases left in between. The germline CDR1 and CDR2 sequences are SGHTA and FQGNSA. The CDR3 is 13 residues long. Here the CDR3 DNA reads TGTGCCAGCAGCTTAGGAAGGAACACTGAAGCTTTCTTT. Residues: CASSLGRNTEAFF.

The V gene is TRBV28, the J gene TRBJ2-7; maybe TRBD1 (5 bases). V dropped 6 bases and J dropped 6 bases, with 18 bases sitting between them. This CDR3 spans 14 amino acids. Germline V gives CDR1 MDHEN, CDR2 SYDVKM. The CDR3 DNA reads as TGTGCCAGCAGGTCCACGACAGAAGCGCCCGAGCAGTACTTC. This codes for CASRSTTEAPEQYF.

The chain is built from TRBV4-3 and TRBJ1-2, with D hard to call. Per germline, CDR1 LGHNA and CDR2 YSLEER. Trimming pared 0 bases from V and 4 bases from J, leaving 12 bases between. The CDR3 consists of 15 residues. The CDR3 sequence is CASSQDRVETYGYTF. In DNA form, the CDR3 reads TGCGCCAGCAGCCAAGATCGGGTGGAAACCTATGGCTACACCTTC.

The chain is built from TRBV6-5 and TRBJ1-1; a weak D match, TRBD1 (5 bases). CDR1 is MNHEY, CDR2 SVGAGI, per germline. The V end lost 0 bases, the J end lost 4 bases, and 15 bases lay between the germline ends. The CDR3 covers 16 residues. For the CDR3, the DNA is TGTGCCAGCAGTTACTCTAAGACAATAGGGGTCACTGAAGCTTTCTTT. It is translated as CASSYSKTIGVTEAFF.

This chain links TRBV5-1 with TRBJ2-1, with a possible D match to TRBD1 (6 bases). The V gene's germline CDR1 is SGHRS and CDR2 YFSETQ. The CDR3 is 14 amino acids. The V gene lost 7 bases and the J gene lost 4 bases, with 15 bases spanning the gap. CDR3 nucleotide sequence: TGCGCCAGCTGCCCTGGGACACTATACAATGAGCAGTTCTTC. It encodes CASCPGTLYNEQFF.

V is TRBV4-3 and J is TRBJ1-5; TRBD1 is a possible D gene (6 bases). This CDR3 spans 16 amino acids. Trimming took 0 bases from V and 6 from J, leaving 15 bases between them. Germline values: CDR1 LGHNA, CDR2 YSLEER. The CDR3 DNA sequence: TGCGCCAGCAGCCAAGAGTTAGGGGGAGAGGGTCAGCCCCAGCATTTT. Translating gives CASSQELGGEGQPQHF.

V gene TRBV2 combines with J gene TRBJ2-5, with D uncertain. This CDR3 is 13 amino acids long. Germline CDR1 SNHLY, CDR2 FYNNEI. V was shortened by 4 bases and J by 5 bases, with 11 bases between the two germline ends. In DNA form, the CDR3 reads TGTGCCAGCAGTGGAGCCGTCGGGGAGACCCAGTACTTC. As protein: CASSGAVGETQYF. The full variable domain, in which reference TRBV2 and TRBJ2-5 provide the parts outside the CDR3, is EPEVTQTPSHQVTQMGQEVILRCVPISNHLYFYWYRQILGQKVEFLVSFYNNEISEKSEIFDDQFSVERPDGSNFTLKIRSTKLEDSAMYFCASSGAVGETQYFGPGTRLLVL.

The V gene is TRBV9, the J gene TRBJ2-6; a possible D gene is TRBD2 (6 bases). V was shortened by 0 bases and J by 2 bases, with 6 bases between the two germline ends. The length of the CDR3 is 15 residues. Looked up from germline, CDR1 is SGDLS and CDR2 is YYNGEE. CDR3 loop: CASSVAGAGANVLTF. Written as DNA, the CDR3 is TGTGCCAGCAGCGTAGCGGGGGCTGGGGCCAACGTCCTGACTTTC.

For the CDR3, the DNA is TGTGCCAGTAGTATTGGACCTAAGGGCGAGCAGTACTTC. Protein sequence: CASSIGPKGEQYF. The V and J genes are TRBV19 and TRBJ2-7; D is unresolved. V was clipped by 3 bases and J by 6 bases, with 12 bases between them. The CDR3 totals 13 residues. CDR1 is LNHDA and CDR2 is SQIVND in the germline V gene (reference sequence).